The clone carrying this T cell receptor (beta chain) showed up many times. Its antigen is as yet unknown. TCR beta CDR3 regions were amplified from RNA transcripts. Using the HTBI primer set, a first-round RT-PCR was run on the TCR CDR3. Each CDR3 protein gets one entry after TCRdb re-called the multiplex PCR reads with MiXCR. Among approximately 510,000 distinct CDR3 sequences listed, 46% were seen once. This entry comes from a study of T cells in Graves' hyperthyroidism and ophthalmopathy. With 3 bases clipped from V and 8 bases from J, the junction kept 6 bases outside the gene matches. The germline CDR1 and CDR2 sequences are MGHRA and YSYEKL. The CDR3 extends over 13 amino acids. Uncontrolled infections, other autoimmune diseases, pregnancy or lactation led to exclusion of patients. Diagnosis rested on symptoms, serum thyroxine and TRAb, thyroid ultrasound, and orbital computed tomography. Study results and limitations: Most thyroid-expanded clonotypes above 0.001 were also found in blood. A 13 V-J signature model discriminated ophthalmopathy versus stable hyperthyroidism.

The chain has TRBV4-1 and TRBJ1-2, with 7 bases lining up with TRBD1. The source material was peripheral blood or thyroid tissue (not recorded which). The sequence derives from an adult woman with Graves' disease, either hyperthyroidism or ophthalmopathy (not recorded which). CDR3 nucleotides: TGCGCCAGCAGCCAGACAGGGTTGAAGGGCTACACCTTC. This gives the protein CASSQTGLKGYTF.